Following are 25 T cell receptor beta chains from one sample sequenced in a study of glioma-infiltrating T cells after dendritic cell vaccination. Here immunoSEQ multiplex PCR was the method, and the copy in TCRdb shows in-frame clones only, minus some. The sample holds tens of thousands of clones, about 83% seen once. The source was blood, collected before dendritic cell vaccination. These TCRs come from a human donor with glioblastoma.

The chain couples TRBV6-1 to TRBJ2-3; D is uncertain. The CDR3 has 16 residues. The V end lost 2 bases, the J end lost 3 bases, and 15 bases lay between the germline ends. Per germline, CDR1 MNHNS and CDR2 SASEGT. In DNA, the CDR3 is TGTGCCAGCAGTGAACGTTTTGGAAAACTAACAGATACGCAGTATTTT. As protein: CASSERFGKLTDTQYF.

The chain links TRBV5-1 to TRBJ1-3; a possible D gene is TRBD1 (5 bases). The CDR3 has 14 residues. The V end lost 0 bases, the J end lost 3 bases, and 7 bases lay between the germline ends. Per germline, CDR1 SGHRS and CDR2 YFSETQ. The CDR3 DNA reads TGCGCCAGCAGCTTGGCAGGGTATGGAAACACCATATATTTT. Its protein is CASSLAGYGNTIYF.

The V gene is TRBV6-5, the J gene TRBJ1-2, with a tentative D call TRBD1 (6 bases). This CDR3 has 15 amino acids. The V end was cut by 6 bases, the J end by 4 bases, with 18 bases between. In germline, CDR1 is MNHEY, CDR2 SVGAGI. CDR3 sequence: CASSRGQIRPYGYTF. The DNA for the CDR3 is TGTGCCAGCAGCCGCGGACAGATAAGGCCCTATGGCTACACCTTC.

In this sample, this clone turned up once. This sequence joins TRBV18 and TRBJ1-2, with D perhaps TRBD1 (6 bases). Per the germline V gene, CDR1 is KGHSH and CDR2 is LQKENI. V was trimmed by 1 base and J by 1 base, leaving 7 bases between them. This CDR3 is built from 14 residues. The CDR3 coding sequence is TGTGCCAGCTCACCACTGGACAGTAACTATGGCTACACCTTC. As protein: CASSPLDSNYGYTF.

This sequence joins TRBV6-1 and TRBJ2-3; TRBD1 matches at 10 bases. V lost 4 bases, J lost 7 bases, and 8 bases stayed unmatched. CDR3 length equals 15 residues. Germline CDR1 MNHNS, CDR2 SASEGT. The CDR3 loop is CASSGVGQGKYTQYF. As DNA, the CDR3 is TGTGCCAGCAGTGGTGTGGGACAGGGGAAGTATACGCAGTATTTT.

The chain couples TRBV5-1 to TRBJ2-5; 8 bases match TRBD2. Germline CDR1 is SGHRS and CDR2 is YFSETQ. J lost 2 bases, V lost 3 bases, and 6 bases had no gene match. The CDR3 sequence is 15 residues long. The CDR3 sequence is CASSSLSGKQETQYF. The DNA for the CDR3 is TGCGCCAGCAGCTCTCTTAGCGGGAAGCAAGAGACCCAGTACTTC.

The rearrangement uses TRBV4-2 and TRBJ2-7, with TRBD1 matching 12 bases. CDR3 length: 15 amino acids. The germline gives CDR1 LGHNA, CDR2 YNFKEQ. V was pared by 4 bases and J by 4 bases, with 5 bases of the junction left unmatched. CDR3 loop: CASSRGTGGRYEQYF. The CDR3 nucleotides are TGTGCCAGCAGCCGTGGGACAGGGGGCAGGTACGAGCAGTACTTC.

The V and J genes are TRBV5-4 and TRBJ1-2; 9 bases map to TRBD1. Per germline, CDR1 SGHNT and CDR2 YYREEE (reference sequence). Unmatched junction bases numbered 8, after V lost 0 bases and J lost 8 bases. This CDR3 has 15 amino acids. The CDR3 sequence: CASSLVGTGIGGYTF. CDR3 DNA: TGTGCCAGCAGCTTGGTCGGGACAGGGATAGGAGGCTACACCTTC.

The rearrangement joins TRBV2 to TRBJ1-2, with D tentatively TRBD1 (6 bases). This CDR3 spans 17 amino acids. Germline CDR1 and CDR2: SNHLY and FYNNEI. Trimming removed 0 bases at V and 1 base at J, with 15 bases between. In nucleotides, the CDR3 is TGTGCCAGCAGTGAAGCCGGACGTAAAGGGGGTAACTATGGCTACACCTTC. Its translation: CASSEAGRKGGNYGYTF.

The rearrangement joins TRBV2 to TRBJ1-1; 9 bases are a match to TRBD1. The CDR3 contains 11 residues. Trimming took 8 bases from V and 12 from J; bases not matched to a gene: 7. Germline-derived CDR1 and CDR2 are SNHLY and FYNNEI. Here the CDR3 DNA reads TGTGCCAGCCCTGGGACAGGGAGAACTTTCTTT. Protein product: CASPGTGRTFF.

The genes are TRBV15 and TRBJ2-1, with a tentative D call TRBD2 (6 bases). Germline V gene lookup returns CDR1 LNHNV and CDR2 YYDKDF (reference sequence). The germline V and J ends were trimmed by 2 bases and 5 bases, with 16 bases remaining between them. The CDR3 loop spans 16 amino acids. The CDR3 protein is CATSRLGGRGDNEQFF. The CDR3 DNA sequence: TGTGCCACCAGCAGATTAGGAGGGAGAGGGGACAATGAGCAGTTCTTC.

This clone was seen once. The V call is TRBV14, the J call TRBJ1-5, with D perhaps TRBD1 (5 bases). Germline lookup yields CDR1 SGHDN and CDR2 FVKESK. The CDR3 is 15 residues long. V lost 3 bases and J 2 bases, leaving 11 bases between the germline ends. Written as DNA, the CDR3 is TGTGCCAGCAGCCACAGGGCGGTTGGCAATCAGCCCCAGCATTTT. It translates to CASSHRAVGNQPQHF.

The chain combines TRBV10-3 with TRBJ1-6, with 9 positions matching TRBD1. The CDR3 has 14 amino acids. Trimming took 6 bases from V and 8 from J; bases not matched to a gene: 5. CDR1 and CDR2 from the germline V gene are ENHRY and SYGVKD. The CDR3 DNA is TGTGCCATCAGCAGGACAGGGGAGGATTCACCCCTCCACTTT. The encoded protein is CAISRTGEDSPLHF.

The chain combines TRBV2 with TRBJ1-1, with 8 positions matching TRBD1. Germline CDR1 is SNHLY and CDR2 is FYNNEI. This CDR3 is 16 amino acids long. V shed 6 bases, J shed 0 bases, and the junction held 9 bases outside the gene matches. CDR3: CASSSGQGGVNTEAFF. The CDR3 bases are TGTGCCAGCAGCTCCGGACAGGGCGGTGTGAACACTGAAGCTTTCTTT.

The genes are TRBV5-1 and TRBJ2-5; 10 bases are shared with TRBD2. The CDR3 spans 15 residues. The junction had 4 bases not matched to a gene; V was cut back by 2 bases and J by 3 bases. Per germline, CDR1 SGHRS and CDR2 YFSETQ. CDR3 nucleotides: TGCGCCAGCAGCTTAGCGGGGGGGCTTGAAGAGACCCAGTACTTC. Translating it yields CASSLAGGLEETQYF.

The chain has TRBV10-3 and TRBJ1-5; 10 bases are shared with TRBD1. The CDR3 contains 17 residues. The V and J ends lost 3 bases and 3 bases, in that order; junction bases with no gene match: 8. Germline V gene lookup returns CDR1 ENHRY and CDR2 SYGVKD. DNA for the CDR3: TGTGCCATCAGTGACAGTTCGGGACAGGGGTTCAATCAGCCCCAGCATTTT. Amino acid sequence: CAISDSSGQGFNQPQHF.

The gene calls are TRBV7-7 and TRBJ2-1; 13 bases align to TRBD2. The junction had 4 bases not matched to a gene; V was cut back by 4 bases and J by 4 bases. The germline V gene has CDR1 SSHAT and CDR2 FNYEAQ (reference sequence). The CDR3 contains 16 residues. In nucleotides, the CDR3 is TGTGCCAGCAGCTCGGGACTAGCGGGGCCTTACAATGAGCAGTTCTTC. Residues: CASSSGLAGPYNEQFF. The full variable domain, in which reference TRBV7-7 and TRBJ2-1 provide the parts outside the CDR3, is GAGVSQSPRYKVTKRGQDVTLRCDPISSHATLYWYQQALGQGPEFLTYFNYEAQPDKSGLPSDRFSAERPEGSISTLTIQRTEQRDSAMYRCASSSGLAGPYNEQFFGPGTRLTVL.

This clone showed up just once. The chain couples TRBV6-6 to TRBJ1-2, with no clear D. The CDR3 covers 15 residues. The V end lost 5 bases, the J end lost 6 bases, and 19 bases lay between the germline ends. Germline CDR1 is MNHNY and CDR2 is SVGAGI (reference sequence). As DNA, the CDR3 is TGTGCCAGCAGTCCCGAGGGCAGGTTCCCTGATGGCTACACCTTC. Translated, it gives CASSPEGRFPDGYTF.

The V and J genes are TRBV5-1 and TRBJ2-5, with 9 bases matching TRBD2. The tail of the sequence fits TRBJ2-7 better, so the J call may be wrong. Germline V gene lookup returns CDR1 SGHRS and CDR2 YFSETQ. The CDR3 loop spans 14 amino acids. This chain's CDR3 is CASRTSGLSYEQYF. The CDR3 bases are TGCGCCAGCAGGACTAGCGGCCTCTCCTACGAGCAGTACTTC.

This chain links TRBV19 with TRBJ2-1; D gene unclear. The CDR3 runs to 15 residues. Trimming stripped 3 bases from V and 5 bases from J, with 14 bases between. CDR1 is LNHDA and CDR2 is SQIVND in the germline V gene (reference sequence). CDR3 residues: CASSMPETVHNEQFF. Here the CDR3 DNA reads TGTGCCAGTAGTATGCCAGAAACCGTACACAATGAGCAGTTCTTC.

The CDR3 is CATNLGGRLSEKLFF. CDR3 nucleotide sequence: TGTGCCACCAATCTAGGGGGCCGTCTTAGTGAAAAACTGTTTTTT. The V and J genes are TRBV19 and TRBJ1-4; the match to TRBD1 covers 7 bases. Trimming removed 10 bases from V and 7 bases from J; junction bases left unmatched: 15. The CDR3 sequence is 15 residues long. The germline V gene encodes CDR1 LNHDA and CDR2 SQIVND (reference sequence).

This clone was recorded only once. The genes are TRBV14 and TRBJ2-1; TRBD2 agrees at 13 bases. The length of the CDR3 is 15 residues. Germline V lookup: CDR1 SGHDN, CDR2 FVKESK. With V trimmed by 7 bases and J by 4 bases, 4 bases remained unmatched. CDR3 DNA: TGTGCCAGCACCCAGACTAGCGGGAGGTACAATGAGCAGTTCTTC. This codes for CASTQTSGRYNEQFF.

The chain recombines TRBV5-1 with TRBJ2-4; maybe TRBD2 (6 bases). The germline V and J ends were trimmed by 0 bases and 8 bases, with 12 bases remaining between them. Per the germline V gene, CDR1 is SGHRS and CDR2 is YFSETQ. The CDR3 loop spans 14 amino acids. The CDR3 sequence is CASSLGLVGDIQYF. The DNA of the CDR3 is TGCGCCAGCAGCTTGGGACTAGTGGGGGACATTCAGTACTTC.

Only a few counts were recorded for this clone. V is TRBV2 and J is TRBJ1-2; possibly TRBD1 for D (6 bases). Trimming removed 11 bases from V and 3 bases from J, with 16 bases in between. In germline, CDR1 is SNHLY, CDR2 FYNNEI. This CDR3 region has 13 residues. This chain's CDR3 is CASRGGADYGYTF. CDR3 bases: TGTGCCTCCCGGGGGGGCGCGGACTATGGCTACACCTTC.

This chain connects TRBV5-4 to TRBJ2-7; 11 nucleotides line up with TRBD2. The CDR3 totals 15 residues. After removal of 5 bases from V and 4 bases from J, the junction contained 8 bases not matched to a gene. Germline V gene data show CDR1 as SGHNT and CDR2 as YYREEE (reference sequence). CDR3 residues: CASSPGTSGFYEQYF. CDR3 DNA sequence: TGTGCCAGCAGTCCCGGGACTAGCGGCTTTTACGAGCAGTACTTC.